This T cell receptor (beta chain) appears in the sequencing data of a study of T-cell reconstitution after alpha-beta-depleted transplantation in children. General study points: After transplant, at about two months, alpha-beta T cells were reportedly derived from several hundred expanded graft clones. Newly generated T cells supplied most T-cell counts and diversity one year post-transplant. In some patients, recipient T cells and intrathymic progenitors surviving conditioning explained high day-60 diversity.

Trimming removed 7 bases from V and 1 base from J; junction bases left unmatched: 2. There are 13 residues in the CDR3. Molecular barcoding with unique molecular identifiers was used for the TCRbeta library. TCRdb fed the PCR reads into MiXCR, producing one record per CDR3 protein. The sample lists fewer than 550,000 distinct CDR3 sequences, about 10% occurring once. On this clonotype itself: Its cognate antigen is unknown. A clone one base away is much larger, so this may be a read error.

The TCR sequence derives from a child under 10 years old with inherited bone marrow failure, due to receive a stem cell transplant. Sequences were derived from PBMCs, sampled before TCRalphabeta/CD19-depleted stem cell transplant. The chain carries TRBV12-3 or TRBV12-4 and TRBJ2-5; 8 bases match TRBD2. CDR3 sequence: CASTGLAQETQYF. The CDR3 nucleotides read TGTGCCAGCACCGGACTAGCCCAAGAGACCCAGTACTTC.